This record covers a single T cell receptor (beta chain). The data originate from a study of control samples from healthy donors and cancer patients. Germline V gene sequence: CDR1 KGHDR, CDR2 SFDVKD. Trimming removed 12 bases from V and 8 bases from J, with 19 bases in between. CDR3 length: 13 residues. Here immunoSEQ multiplex PCR was the method, and the copy in TCRdb shows in-frame clones only, minus some. This table holds around 200,000 clones, 90% to 95% found once. The sequenced material came from blood. This clonotype was obtained from a man younger than 30 in good health. This chain joins TRBV24-1 and TRBJ2-1, with D perhaps being TRBD1 or TRBD2 (5 bases each). The DNA of the CDR3 is TGTGCCTCCGGCAGGGCATCGAGGGATGAGCAGTTCTTC. Amino acids: CASGRASRDEQFF.